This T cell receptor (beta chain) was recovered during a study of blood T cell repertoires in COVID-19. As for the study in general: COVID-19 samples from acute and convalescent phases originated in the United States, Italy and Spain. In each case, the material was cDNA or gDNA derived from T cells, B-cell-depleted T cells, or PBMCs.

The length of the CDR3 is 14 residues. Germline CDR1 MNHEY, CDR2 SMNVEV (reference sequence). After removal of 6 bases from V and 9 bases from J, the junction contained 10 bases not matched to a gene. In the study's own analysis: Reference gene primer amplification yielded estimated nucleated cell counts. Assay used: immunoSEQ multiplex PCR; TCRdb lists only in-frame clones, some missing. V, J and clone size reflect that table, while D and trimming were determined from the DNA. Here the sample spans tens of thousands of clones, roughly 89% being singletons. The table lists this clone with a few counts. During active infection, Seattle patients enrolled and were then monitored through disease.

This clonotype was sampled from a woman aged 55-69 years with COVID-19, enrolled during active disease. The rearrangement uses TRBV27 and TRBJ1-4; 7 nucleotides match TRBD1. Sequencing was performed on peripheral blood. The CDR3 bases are TGTGCCAGCAGCCCGACAGGGTTGGGGCAAAAACTGTTTTTT. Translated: CASSPTGLGQKLFF. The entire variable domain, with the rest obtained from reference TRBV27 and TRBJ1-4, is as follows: EAQVTQNPRYLITVTGKKLTVTCSQNMNHEYMSWYRQDPGLGLRQIYYSMNVEVTDKGDVPEGYKVSRKEKRNFPLILESPSPNQTSLYFCASSPTGLGQKLFFGSGTQLSVL.